Listed here is a single T cell receptor beta chain. Its recognized antigen is unknown. The record has no base qualities; no much larger clone is one base away. V ends up 0 bases short and J 4 bases short, with an unmatched junction base count of 9. Via the germline V gene, CDR1 is WSHSY and CDR2 SAAADI. The cysteine opens and the phenylalanine closes a CDR3 of 16 amino acids. Kept here is only the CDR3 DNA, which spans 48 bases and is read in frame from base 1. The data are from a study of cytomegalovirus exposure and HLA in healthy donors (dated by TCRdb to about 2017). In the study overall: According to an earlier analysis of 587 of the donors, some 170 million T cells yielded 120 million or so unique TCR beta sequences and approximately 280 Gb of sequence data. An early release covering 550 to 650 HLA-typed donors comprised roughly 300 gigabases of sequencing data and tens of millions of unique TCR sequences. Of the roughly 400 genotyped donors, 81% fell in the genetic ancestry cluster associated with self-reported Caucasian donors. The study was designed to test whether signatures of past pathogen exposure could be identified by cataloging public T cell receptors. The study used immunosequencing to profile the T cell repertoires of more than 650 subjects and linked those repertoires to cytomegalovirus serostatus. Besides the first cohort of about 730 subjects, a separate validation cohort made up of over a hundred different subjects was used. High-throughput TCR immunosequencing, statistical association of individual TCRs with disease status, and machine learning were combined to predict cytomegalovirus infection status. A later analysis re-examined previously published TCR beta repertoires from about 670 donors and added high-resolution HLA genotyping to investigate patterns of TCR occurrence. Rather than using new phenotypic data, the later analysis identified candidate immune exposures from TCR beta sequences and from how often those sequences occurred across donors. An earlier analysis of more than 450 of the donors used high-throughput TCR beta sequencing to judge whether each TCR beta V gene segment behaved as functional or pseudogenic. Donor age, sex, ethnicity and CMV serostatus were compiled together with the repertoire data. In a later genetic analysis, genome-wide SNP genotypes for about three fifths of the roughly 670 donors were used, and that subset was treated as a discovery cohort. All discovery cohort repertoires had been generated on a single sequencing platform. Class I and class II HLA loci were covered by the typing at four-digit resolution. The number of donors typed differed by locus, with 629-630 for A, B, C, DRB1 and DQB1, roughly 550 for DQA1, under 610 for DPA1, and roughly 450 for DPB1. About five DR-DQ haplotypes were handled as single units for association and clustering because linkage in the cohort was strong. Among about 390 genotyped donors of the cohort, an average of about 240,000 unique TCR beta nucleotide sequences were sequenced per donor, roughly 18% of them non-productive. General findings and caveats noted by the study authors: According to a later analysis, TCR association rates differed among HLA loci, with DRB1 alleles showing the most associated TCRs and HLA-C alleles showing the fewest. A later analysis associated roughly 17,000 TCR beta sequences with specific HLA alleles at a false discovery rate of 0.05. The presence/absence analyses assumed that sequencing depth was roughly uniform across donors, and that assumption may not be true. In this cohort, only TCR beta chains were sequenced, and detectable features were limited by the absence of alpha or paired-chain data. Correlated functional status among segregating V segments might be attributable to linkage disequilibrium, but an unknown experimental factor could not be ruled out. Compared with the approximately 670-donor mean, donors in an Asian-associated ancestry cluster had fewer N-insertions in productive TCRs, according to a later genetic analysis. HLA typing was unavailable for some donors at each locus, so association tests used only the typed subset. A further reported finding was that TCR beta sequences accurately predicted the HLA-A and HLA-B alleles for most subjects in the first cohort. Because counts were too low, more than 15 rarely observed V segments, including chromosome 9 orphons, were left out of the earlier analysis of 500 to 750 of the donors. In the study, 150 to 200 TCR beta chains were listed as associated with cytomegalovirus. The authors suggested that the approach could potentially be extended to other disease states and immunological phenotypes. Broadly in line with IMGT annotations, most TCR beta V segments showed up in productive rearrangements about 87% or about 30% of the time in an earlier analysis of about 500 of the donors. A group of highly shared sequence variants was considered likely to be a technical artifact of the sequencing pipeline. Cytomegalovirus status was reported to be diagnosed by the classifier with high specificity and sensitivity in both the original and validation cohorts. For the cohort, immune exposure information was limited to CMV serostatus. A later genetic analysis associated a missense DCLRE1C variant with V-gene and J-gene trimming of TCR beta chains, and an independent cohort replicated the association. Some IMGT-functional V segments, including TRBV6-2 and TRBV6-3, could not be told apart with the 87-base-pair reads, so those segments were excluded. Most TCR sequences were seen in very few donors, while some public TCRs were found in many individuals. Compared with equally common non-associated chains, HLA-associated TCR beta chains in a later analysis were more clonally expanded and had lower generation probabilities. When HLA alleles, especially DR and DQ, strongly co-occurred, attributing TCR associations to individual alleles was difficult. According to a later analysis, most CMV-associated TCR beta chains appeared to be HLA-restricted, and the HLA associations seemed to be driven largely by CMV exposure. According to a later analysis, parvovirus B19, influenza, CMV and Epstein-Barr virus appeared linked to several top co-occurrence clusters. Three of the identified cytomegalovirus-associated TCR beta chains were confirmed in vitro to be specific for cytomegalovirus antigens.

The cohort consisted of some 670 healthy bone marrow donors. At the time of sampling, every cohort member was nominally healthy, though immune exposures that went unrecorded were likely present. The donor tested CMV seropositive, placing the donor among the 250 to 350 seropositive members of the cohort. Each donor provided a peripheral blood sample, and peripheral blood mononuclear cells were used for TCR beta sequencing. Genomic DNA was extracted from the blood cell samples with the Qiagen DNeasy Blood Extraction Kit. The library was obtained by the immunoSEQ multiplex PCR assay. For the multiplex PCR, a mixture combining 60 forward primers for TCR Vbeta segments and 13 reverse primers for TCR Jbeta segments was used. A multiplex PCR assay on genomic DNA amplified the CDR3 region of rearranged TCR beta genes. The amplified TCR beta libraries were sequenced on the Illumina HiSeq System as 87-base-pair reads. The original methods were these. A later analysis tallied 75 million to 95 million unique TCR beta chains across the 666 repertoires, and approximately 9.9 million of those chains were shared by two or more donors. A nearest-neighbor algorithm error-corrected the raw reads and collapsed the reads into unique sequences, merging closely related sequences to remove PCR and sequencing errors. To assign V, D and J gene segments, CDR3 sequences were aligned to IMGT reference sequences. For a sequence to be retained, at least a six-nucleotide match to both a V gene segment and a J gene segment was required. A rearrangement was called productive if the CDR3 had no stop codons and remained in frame with V and J, and every other rearrangement was called non-productive. CDR3 was defined according to IMGT convention as the region running from the second conserved V-encoded cysteine to the conserved J-encoded phenylalanine. The earlier analysis of approximately 500 of the donors excluded sequences that lacked an unambiguous match to a single V gene segment. In an earlier analysis of about 590 of the donors, a V segment was called functional when productive rearrangements were above 56.7%, and segregating when the standard deviation between donors exceeded 5%. A statistical classification framework was built to diagnose cytomegalovirus status from the catalog of TCR beta chain sequences. A later analysis assigned V and J genes by comparing TCR nucleotide sequences with IMGT/GENE-DB human TR gene sequences. Using the TCRdist pipeline, a later analysis assigned CDR3 sequences along with most-parsimonious VDJ recombination scenarios. In a later analysis, each TCR beta chain was defined by its CDR3 amino acid sequence together with its V-gene family, and reads lacking a unique V-gene family were excluded. To address suspected cross-contamination and a sequencing artifact, a later analysis removed under 600 highly shared, low-generation-probability nucleotide sequences. In a later analysis, a clonal expansion index for each public chain was calculated from normalized within-repertoire ranks of inferred template counts. In a later analysis, generation probabilities were computed with a VDJ recombination model fitted to out-of-frame rearrangements, and the resulting probabilities were checked against IGoR. Hypergeometric tests were used in a later analysis to score TCR-TCR, TCR-HLA and TCR-CMV co-occurrence, with a repertoire-size bias correction applied to the TCR pairs. False discovery rates were estimated in a later analysis by permuting HLA or CMV assignments 20 times. A later analysis grouped co-occurring TCRs with DBSCAN, adding TCRdist sequence similarity when clustering within HLA-allele-positive subsets. For co-occurrence clustering, repertoires with fewer than 30,000 or more than 120,000 public chains were excluded, along with about five repertoires with anomalous nucleotide sharing. Drawn from immuneACCESS, this table holds only the in-frame rearrangements with V and J called that TCRdb kept. Clones are partly lost; checked studies trace under half to an unresolved V gene and leave the rest unexplained. From that table come the V and J calls and clone size; the DNA was used to work out D and trimming. This sample holds 85,000 to 100,000 clones; roughly 80% were observed only once. Together, the top ten hold approximately 6.4% of the sample.

The material sequenced was PBMCs. The chain couples TRBV10-2 to TRBJ2-7, with 7 bases aligning to TRBD2. The TCR sequence derives from a middle-aged man in good health and CMV-seropositive. The bases are TGCGCCAGCAGTGAGTCGGGGCTTGATAGCGGGTACGAGCAGTACTTC. This codes for CASSESGLDSGYEQYF.